This section outlines one TCR beta chain sequence together with its context. It has no known antigen specificity. Base qualities are not recorded, but no much larger clone differs from it by a single base. V ends up 1 base short and J 2 bases short, with an unmatched junction base count of 8. The CDR3 numbers 17 residues from cysteine through phenylalanine. Here the CDR3 DNA is all that survives: 51 bases in frame from base 1. The germline V gene supplies CDR1 SGHAT and CDR2 FQNNGV. Library prep was done by the immunoSEQ multiplex PCR assay. For the multiplex PCR, a mixture combining 60 forward primers for TCR Vbeta segments and 13 reverse primers for TCR Jbeta segments was used. The CDR3 region of rearranged TCR beta genes was amplified from genomic DNA with a multiplex PCR assay. The amplified TCR beta libraries were sequenced on the Illumina HiSeq System as 87-base-pair reads. The authors' pipeline ran thus. A later analysis tallied about 77 million unique TCR beta chains across the 660 or so repertoires, and around 10 million of those chains were shared by two or more donors. A nearest-neighbor algorithm error-corrected the raw reads and collapsed the reads into unique sequences, merging closely related sequences to remove PCR and sequencing errors. To assign V, D and J gene segments, CDR3 sequences were aligned to IMGT reference sequences. For a sequence to be retained, a match of at least six nucleotides to both a V gene segment and a J gene segment was required. A rearrangement was called productive if the CDR3 had no stop codons and remained in frame with V and J, and every other rearrangement was called non-productive. Following IMGT convention, CDR3 was defined as the stretch from the second conserved V-encoded cysteine to the conserved J-encoded phenylalanine. In an earlier analysis of roughly 580 of the donors, sequences lacking an unambiguous match to a single V gene segment were excluded. In an earlier analysis of a few hundred of the donors, V segments were called functional above 56.7% productive rearrangements and were called segregating when the between-donor standard deviation exceeded 5%. To diagnose cytomegalovirus status from the catalog of TCR beta chain sequences, a statistical classification framework was built. V and J gene assignment, in a later analysis, came from comparing TCR nucleotide sequences with IMGT/GENE-DB human TR gene sequences. The TCRdist pipeline was used in a later analysis to assign CDR3 sequences and most-parsimonious VDJ recombination scenarios. In a later analysis, every TCR beta chain was defined by the combination of its CDR3 amino acid sequence and its V-gene family, and reads without a unique V-gene family were dropped. A later analysis removed several hundred highly shared, low-generation-probability nucleotide sequences to deal with suspected cross-contamination and a sequencing artifact. In a later analysis, a clonal expansion index for each public chain was calculated from normalized within-repertoire ranks of inferred template counts. In a later analysis, generation probabilities were computed using a VDJ recombination model fitted to out-of-frame rearrangements, and the results were checked against IGoR. In a later analysis, TCR-TCR, TCR-HLA and TCR-CMV co-occurrence was scored with hypergeometric tests, and a repertoire-size bias correction was applied to TCR pairs. To estimate false discovery rates, a later analysis permuted the HLA or CMV assignments 20 times. In a later analysis, co-occurring TCRs were grouped using DBSCAN, and TCRdist sequence similarity was added for clustering within HLA-allele-positive subsets. Repertoires with fewer than 30,000 or more than 120,000 public chains, plus five repertoires with anomalous nucleotide sharing, were excluded from co-occurrence clustering. TCRdb limited this immuneACCESS table to in-frame rearrangements with V and J called. A share of clones is missing; checked studies link under half to unresolved V genes, and the rest is unexplained. The V and J calls and clone size were taken over from that table, and D and trimming were inferred from the DNA. The sample table records tens of thousands of clones; roughly three quarters of these occur just once. The ten largest clonotypes hold 3% to 4% of the sample.

The sample originates from a study of cytomegalovirus exposure and HLA in healthy donors (dated 2017 in TCRdb). Context from the whole study: According to an earlier analysis of 587 of the donors, roughly 180 million T cells yielded 95 million to 140 million unique TCR beta sequences and around 300 Gb of sequence data. About 330 gigabases of sequencing data and around 85 million unique TCR sequences made up an early release that covered 500 to 700 HLA-typed donors. The genetic ancestry cluster associated with self-reported Caucasian donors included 81% of the roughly 390 genotyped donors. The study aimed to test whether cataloging public T cell receptors could reveal signatures of past pathogen exposure. Using immunosequencing, the study profiled T cell repertoires from 550 to 750 subjects and related those repertoires to cytomegalovirus serostatus. A separate validation cohort of roughly 120 different subjects was used in addition to the roughly 670-subject first cohort. The study combined high-throughput TCR immunosequencing, statistical association of individual TCRs with disease status, and machine learning to predict cytomegalovirus infection status. A later analysis re-examined previously published TCR beta repertoires from just over 650 donors and added high-resolution HLA genotyping to investigate patterns of TCR occurrence. Rather than drawing on any new phenotypic data, the later analysis identified candidate immune exposures from TCR beta sequences and the way those sequences occurred across donors. In an earlier analysis of a few hundred of the donors, high-throughput TCR beta sequencing was used to judge whether each TCR beta V gene segment behaved as functional or pseudogenic. Donor age, sex, ethnicity and CMV serostatus were compiled together with the repertoire data. A later genetic analysis took genome-wide SNP genotypes for about three fifths of the 666 donors and used that subset as a discovery cohort. Every discovery cohort repertoire had been produced on one sequencing platform. HLA typing included class I and class II loci at four-digit resolution. Typing coverage varied by locus: roughly 620-640 donors for A, B, C, DRB1 and DQB1; some 520 for DQA1; over 600 for DPA1; approximately 470 for DPB1. A handful of DR-DQ haplotypes were handled as single units for association and clustering because linkage in the cohort was strong. Among around 400 genotyped donors of the cohort, an average of roughly 230,000 unique TCR beta nucleotide sequences was sequenced per donor, of which about 19% were non-productive.

The cohort comprised under 700 healthy bone marrow donors. At the time of sampling, every cohort member was nominally healthy, though immune exposures that went unrecorded were likely present. The donor tested CMV seronegative, placing the donor among the approximately 360 seronegative members of the cohort. A peripheral blood sample was provided by each donor, and peripheral blood mononuclear cells were used for TCR beta sequencing. Genomic DNA was extracted from the blood cell samples with the Qiagen DNeasy Blood Extraction Kit. The paper's findings and limits, for the study overall: Most CMV-associated TCR beta chains appeared to be HLA-restricted in a later analysis, and the HLA associations seemed to be driven largely by CMV exposure. Strong co-occurrence of HLA alleles, especially DR and DQ, made assigning TCR associations to individual alleles difficult. In an earlier analysis of about 600 of the donors, most TCR beta V segments appeared in productive rearrangements about 87% or about 30% of the time, broadly matching IMGT annotations. Three of the identified cytomegalovirus-associated TCR beta chains were confirmed in vitro to be specific for cytomegalovirus antigens. The cohort was sequenced for TCR beta chains only, and without alpha or paired-chain data the features that could be detected were limited. In a later genetic analysis, a missense DCLRE1C variant was associated with V-gene and J-gene trimming of TCR beta chains, and the association was replicated in an independent cohort. Several of the top co-occurrence clusters appeared to be linked to parvovirus B19, influenza, CMV and Epstein-Barr virus, according to a later analysis. A further reported finding was that TCR beta sequences accurately predicted the HLA-A and HLA-B alleles for most subjects in the first cohort. Immune exposure information for the cohort was limited to CMV serostatus. A later genetic analysis reported fewer N-insertions in productive TCRs among donors in an Asian-associated ancestry cluster than the roughly 700-donor mean. Some IMGT-functional V segments, including TRBV6-2 and TRBV6-3, could not be distinguished by the 87-base-pair reads and were therefore excluded. Compared with equally common non-associated chains, HLA-associated TCR beta chains in a later analysis were more clonally expanded and had lower generation probabilities. The study listed 150 to 200 TCR beta chains as associated with cytomegalovirus. Correlated functional status among segregating V segments might reflect linkage disequilibrium, but an unknown experimental factor could not be ruled out. The authors suggested that the approach could potentially be generalized to other disease states and immunological phenotypes. In a later analysis, the rate of TCR association differed among HLA loci, with DRB1 alleles having the most associated TCRs and HLA-C alleles having the fewest. A later analysis associated 15,000 or so TCR beta sequences with specific HLA alleles at a false discovery rate of 0.05. The sequencing pipeline was judged likely to have produced a cluster of highly shared sequence variants as a technical artifact. The classifier was reported to diagnose cytomegalovirus status with high specificity and sensitivity in both the original cohort and the validation cohort. The earlier analysis of some 540 of the donors excluded fewer than 20 rarely observed V segments, including chromosome 9 orphons, because counts were too low. Roughly uniform sequencing depth across donors was assumed in presence/absence analyses, although this assumption may not hold. Across donors, most TCR sequences were observed very rarely, whereas some public TCRs were present in many individuals. Because some donors lacked HLA typing at each locus, the association tests relied only on the typed subset.

The receptor chain draws on TRBV11-2 and TRBJ1-5; 7 bases in between match TRBD1. The sample comprised PBMCs. This TCR derives from a man younger than 35 in good health and CMV-seronegative. The DNA sequence follows: TGTGCCAGCAGCTTAGGGCCTACAGGGGATGGCAATCAGCCCCAGCATTTT. It translates as CASSLGPTGDGNQPQHF.